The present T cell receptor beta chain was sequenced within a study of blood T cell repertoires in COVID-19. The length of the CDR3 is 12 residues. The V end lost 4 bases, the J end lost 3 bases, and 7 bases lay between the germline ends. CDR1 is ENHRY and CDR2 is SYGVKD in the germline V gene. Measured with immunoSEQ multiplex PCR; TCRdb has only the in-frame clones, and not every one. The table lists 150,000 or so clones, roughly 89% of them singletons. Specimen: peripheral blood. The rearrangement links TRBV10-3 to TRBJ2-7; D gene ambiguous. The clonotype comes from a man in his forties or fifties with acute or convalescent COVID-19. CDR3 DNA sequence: TGTGCCATCAGTGGGAACAGCTACGAGCAGTACTTC. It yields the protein CAISGNSYEQYF.